These 31 T cell receptor beta chains came from one sample sequenced in a study of spatial heterogeneity in lung cancer. No cognate antigen is known for these TCRs. Whole-study results and caveats: One measure, the expanded intratumoral alpha and beta TCR count, tracked tumor mutation counts.

TCRdb re-called the 5' RACE reads with MiXCR, one entry per CDR3 protein. The sample has over 1,000 distinct CDR3 sequences, 15% to 20% seen once. Time point meaning: sample taken at primary tumor resection. Sequencing was performed on lung tumor tissue, taken at surgery. These receptors all come from a male donor with early-stage non-small cell lung cancer.

This clonotype rates as medium-sized. The V and J genes are TRBV27 and TRBJ2-2; possible D gene TRBD1, 5 bases. The CDR3 covers 17 residues. In germline, CDR1 is MNHEY, CDR2 SMNVEV (reference sequence). Trimming removed 0 bases at V and 0 bases at J, with 11 bases between. The CDR3 DNA sequence: TGTGCCAGCAGTTTATCCGGTGCAGGGACGAACACCGGGGAGCTGTTTTTT. This sequence encodes CASSLSGAGTNTGELFF.

This clonotype counts as large. This chain connects TRBV10-3 to TRBJ1-1, with D possibly TRBD1 on 5 matching bases. The ends were cut back, 0 bases at V and 0 bases at J, with 8 bases in the middle. Germline CDR1 is ENHRY and CDR2 is SYGVKD. The CDR3 covers 15 residues. The CDR3 sequence is CAISESGRVNTEAFF. The CDR3 region has the DNA TGTGCCATCAGTGAGTCTGGCAGGGTGAACACTGAAGCTTTCTTT.

This clonotype is medium-sized by share. V gene TRBV12-3 or TRBV12-4 combines with J gene TRBJ2-3; TRBD2 matches at 8 bases. V dropped 3 bases and J dropped 2; count of bases not matched to a gene: 7. This CDR3 has 16 amino acids. CDR3 bases: TGTGCCAGCAGTTTCCCTGAGCGGGAGTTCACAGATACGCAGTATTTT. Its translation is CASSFPEREFTDTQYF.

By frequency in the sample, this clonotype is medium-sized. This sequence joins TRBV7-2 and TRBJ2-5, with D perhaps TRBD2 (6 bases). V lost 1 base, J lost 2 bases, and 11 bases lay in between. Looked up from germline, CDR1 is SGHTA and CDR2 is FQGNSA. This CDR3 has 15 amino acids. The DNA for the CDR3 is TGTGCCAGCAGCTTAGTGGGAGGACCGCAAGAGACCCAGTACTTC. Protein: CASSLVGGPQETQYF.

This clonotype is categorized as medium-sized. This chain connects TRBV5-1 to TRBJ1-1; possible D gene TRBD1, 5 bases. This CDR3 spans 13 amino acids. CDR1 and CDR2 from the germline V gene are SGHRS and YFSETQ. V was cut by 2 bases and J by 1 base, with 6 bases left in between. The DNA for the CDR3 is TGCGCCAGCAGCTTCGACAGGAACACTGAAGCTTTCTTT. This codes for CASSFDRNTEAFF.

The V call is TRBV5-1, the J call TRBJ2-7; 8 nucleotides align to TRBD2. Germline values: CDR1 SGHRS, CDR2 YFSETQ. V was clipped by 2 bases and J by 3 bases; unmatched bases: 7. The CDR3 runs to 15 residues. CDR3 loop: CASSLTGLAGYEQYF. Written as DNA, the CDR3 is TGCGCCAGCAGCTTAACTGGGCTAGCGGGCTACGAGCAGTACTTC.

In its sample, this clonotype is medium-sized. This chain joins TRBV18 and TRBJ2-5; D may be TRBD1 (6 bases). Trimming cost V 2 bases and J 2 bases, with 9 bases left between them. Germline-derived CDR1 and CDR2 are KGHSH and LQKENI. The CDR3 is 14 residues long. The DNA for the CDR3 is TGTGCCAGCTCACCAGCAGGGGCTCAAGAGACCCAGTACTTC. Protein: CASSPAGAQETQYF. Full variable domain (missing parts from reference TRBV18 and TRBJ2-5): NAGVMQNPRHLVRRRGQEARLRCSPMKGHSHVYWYRQLPEEGLKFMVYLQKENIIDESGMPKERFSAEFPKEGPSILRIQQVVRGDSAAYFCASSPAGAQETQYFGPGTRLLVL.

This chain links TRBV4-3 with TRBJ1-4; TRBD1 matches at 11 bases. The CDR3 has 18 residues. Germline V lookup: CDR1 LGHNA, CDR2 YSLEER. The V gene end was trimmed by 2 bases and the J gene end by 8 bases; junction bases not matched to a gene: 13. The CDR3 spells CASSQSPGTGTGGEKLFF. The CDR3 DNA reads TGCGCCAGCAGCCAATCCCCCGGCACCGGGACAGGGGGGGAAAAACTGTTTTTT.

By share, this clonotype counts as medium-sized. The chain combines TRBV29-1 with TRBJ1-2; D is unclear. V was clipped by 3 bases and J by 0 bases, with 14 bases between them. CDR1 is SQVTM and CDR2 is ANQGSEA in the germline V gene. The CDR3 length is 15 residues. The CDR3 DNA sequence: TGCAGCGTTGAGGCCTACACCGCCGCTAACTATGGCTACACCTTC. Translating gives CSVEAYTAANYGYTF. Drawing the rest from reference TRBV29-1 and TRBJ1-2, the complete variable domain is SAVISQKPSRDICQRGTSLTIQCQVDSQVTMMFWYRQQPGQSLTLIATANQGSEATYESGFVIDKFPISRPNLTFSTLTVSNMSPEDSSIYLCSVEAYTAANYGYTFGSGTRLTVV.

This clonotype was found many times. The chain uses TRBV29-1 and TRBJ1-1; D not certain. Trimming took 4 bases from V and 6 from J, leaving 6 bases between them. This CDR3 is 10 amino acids long. Germline CDR1 is SQVTM and CDR2 is ANQGSEA. The CDR3 loop is CSVVGPEAFF. In DNA, the CDR3 is TGCAGCGTTGTTGGACCTGAAGCTTTCTTT.

This clonotype was detected once. The chain employs TRBV20-1 and TRBJ2-7; TRBD1 is a possible D gene (6 bases). CDR1 is DFQATT, CDR2 SNEGSKA, per germline (reference sequence). This CDR3 comprises 13 residues. V was clipped by 5 bases and J by 7 bases, with 18 bases between them. In DNA, the CDR3 is TGCAGTGCTCACCAGGGGATTTTGGCGGAGCAGTACTTC. Translated: CSAHQGILAEQYF.

V usage is TRBV29-1 and J usage is TRBJ2-3, with 7 bases identical to TRBD1. CDR1 is SQVTM and CDR2 is ANQGSEA in the germline V gene. After removal of 3 bases from V and 3 bases from J, the junction contained 6 bases not matched to a gene. This CDR3 is built from 14 residues. In DNA, the CDR3 is TGCAGCGTTGAGGGTCAGGGGGTGACAGATACGCAGTATTTT. Encoded protein: CSVEGQGVTDTQYF.

The chain uses TRBV11-2 and TRBJ2-1; 9 nucleotides line up with TRBD1. The CDR3 is 14 amino acids. Unmatched junction bases numbered 2, after V lost 5 bases and J lost 3 bases. Germline V gene sequence: CDR1 SGHAT, CDR2 FQNNGV. CDR3 sequence: CASSRDRVYNEQFF. The CDR3 DNA sequence: TGTGCCAGCAGCCGGGACAGGGTCTACAATGAGCAGTTCTTC.

A few counts support this clonotype. The chain has TRBV7-2 and TRBJ2-5, with 8 bases fitting TRBD1. From germline, CDR1 is SGHTA and CDR2 FQGNSA. The V segment lost 3 bases and the J segment 3 bases; nucleotides outside the gene matches: 3. The CDR3 runs to 14 residues. CDR3 amino acids: CASSLGTGKETQYF. The CDR3 DNA is TGTGCCAGCAGCTTGGGGACAGGAAAAGAGACCCAGTACTTC.

This clonotype was detected only a few times. The rearrangement links TRBV20-1 to TRBJ2-7; D may be TRBD2 (5 bases). This CDR3 has 12 residues. Per germline, CDR1 DFQATT and CDR2 SNEGSKA (reference sequence). Trimming left V 2 bases short and J 1 base short, with 6 bases between. CDR3 nucleotide sequence: TGCAGTGCTAGACGGGGTTCCTACGAGCAGTACTTC. Residues: CSARRGSYEQYF.

This clonotype qualifies as large. The V gene is TRBV4-1, the J gene TRBJ2-5; D perhaps matches TRBD1 (5 bases). CDR3 length: 15 residues. From germline, CDR1 is MGHRA and CDR2 YSYEKL. Trimming pared 2 bases from V and 2 bases from J, leaving 12 bases between. CDR3: CASSQMGQGQETQYF. The CDR3 DNA sequence: TGCGCCAGCAGCCAAATGGGGCAGGGACAAGAGACCCAGTACTTC.

This clonotype is classed as medium-sized. The CDR3 spells CASSSRGPGGDEQFF. DNA of the CDR3: TGTGCCAGCAGCTCCAGGGGACCGGGCGGGGATGAGCAGTTCTTC. The rearrangement joins TRBV11-3 to TRBJ2-1; D possibly matches TRBD1 or TRBD2 (6 bases each). V was cut by 4 bases and J by 8 bases, with 18 bases left in between. Germline CDR1 and CDR2: SGHNT and YENEEA. The CDR3 has 15 residues.

This clonotype appeared a few times. This rearrangement joins TRBV20-1 to TRBJ2-5, with 7 bases matching TRBD2. Germline-derived CDR1 and CDR2 are DFQATT and SNEGSKA (reference sequence). Unmatched junction bases numbered 7, after V lost 0 bases and J lost 3 bases. The CDR3 contains 15 residues. The CDR3 protein is CSARDLRLAEETQYF. The CDR3 DNA is TGCAGTGCTAGAGATCTGAGGCTAGCGGAAGAGACCCAGTACTTC.

The sample holds a few counts of this clonotype. The chain has TRBV10-3 and TRBJ1-4; D unresolved. Trimming removed 2 bases from V and 6 bases from J, with 10 bases in between. The CDR3 length is 14 residues. Germline CDR1 ENHRY, CDR2 SYGVKD. CDR3 in amino acids: CAISESRMDEKLFF. CDR3 bases: TGTGCCATCAGTGAGAGCAGGATGGATGAAAAACTGTTTTTT.

This clonotype was seen repeatedly, ten times or more. This chain joins TRBV5-5 and TRBJ2-7; a weak D match, TRBD1 (6 bases). Per the germline V gene, CDR1 is SGHKS and CDR2 is YYEKEE (reference sequence). V was shortened by 0 bases and J by 5 bases, with 15 bases between the two germline ends. This CDR3 is 15 amino acids long. The CDR3 DNA is TGTGCCAGCAGCTTGGCCCGCAGGGGCCCCCACGAGCAGTACTTC. Translating it yields CASSLARRGPHEQYF.

By share, this clonotype ranks as medium-sized. The chain has TRBV4-1 and TRBJ2-3, with 9 bases fitting TRBD2. The V segment lost 1 base and the J segment 11 bases; nucleotides outside the gene matches: 10. This CDR3 is 15 amino acids long. Germline V gene data show CDR1 as MGHRA and CDR2 as YSYEKL. In DNA, the CDR3 is TGCGCCAGCAGCCAAGTAGCGGGGGCCGACCATGGGCAGTATTTT. Translating gives CASSQVAGADHGQYF.

The chain uses TRBV6-2 or TRBV6-3 and TRBJ2-2, with 8 nucleotides matching TRBD2. This CDR3 contains 15 residues. Germline V gene sequence: CDR1 MNHEY, CDR2 SVGEGT. V lost 3 bases to trimming and J lost 7 bases; unmatched junction nucleotides: 7. The DNA for the CDR3 is TGTGCCAGCAGTTATCCTACAGCGGGAGACGGGGAGCTGTTTTTT. Translating it yields CASSYPTAGDGELFF.

This clonotype ranks as medium-sized. This chain uses TRBV7-9 with TRBJ2-2; D perhaps matches TRBD1 (6 bases). Trimming took 4 bases from V and 5 from J, leaving 8 bases between them. Germline V gene lookup returns CDR1 SEHNR and CDR2 FQNEAQ (reference sequence). The CDR3 is made up of 13 amino acids. The CDR3 here is CASSWTETGELFF. In nucleotides, the CDR3 is TGTGCCAGCAGCTGGACAGAAACCGGGGAGCTGTTTTTT.

This clonotype is labeled as medium-sized (0.01 to 0.1%). The chain employs TRBV12-3 or TRBV12-4 and TRBJ2-7; D is possibly TRBD1 or TRBD2 (7 bases each). This CDR3 contains 16 residues. The germline V and J ends were trimmed by 6 bases and 2 bases, with 20 bases remaining between them. CDR3 in amino acids: CASSVSAGGVTYEQYF. CDR3 DNA sequence: TGTGCCAGCAGCGTAAGCGCAGGGGGGGTAACCTACGAGCAGTACTTC.

By frequency in the sample, this clonotype is large. The rearrangement links TRBV7-2 to TRBJ1-2; D possibly corresponds to TRBD1 (5 bases). Deletions cut 5 bases from V and 8 bases from J, with 18 bases between. The CDR3 length is 14 residues. CDR1 and CDR2 from the germline V gene are SGHTA and FQGNSA. The DNA of the CDR3 is TGTGCCAGCAGCCAACTGGGACGCCTTGGGGGCTACACCTTC. Translated, it gives CASSQLGRLGGYTF.

This clonotype is medium-sized within its sample. V is TRBV12-3 or TRBV12-4 and J is TRBJ2-5; D gene unclear. The CDR3 is 11 residues long. V gave up 4 bases and J gave up 5 bases, with 5 bases separating them. The CDR3 spells CASSYAETQYF. DNA of the CDR3: TGTGCCAGCAGTTATGCCGAGACCCAGTACTTC.

This clonotype qualifies as medium-sized (0.01 to 0.1%). The rearrangement joins TRBV7-2 to TRBJ2-3; D ambiguous. V lost 1 base, J lost 2 bases, and 13 bases lay in between. CDR1 is SGHTA and CDR2 is FQGNSA in the germline V gene. The CDR3 runs to 16 residues. The DNA for the CDR3 is TGTGCCAGCAGCTTAGGGCCCGGGTTGGTCACAGATACGCAGTATTTT. Protein sequence: CASSLGPGLVTDTQYF.

By proportion, this clonotype is large. Here the CDR3 reads CASSVRTSEADTQYF. The CDR3 DNA reads as TGTGCCAGCAGCGTACGGACTAGCGAGGCAGATACGCAGTATTTT. V is TRBV7-9 and J is TRBJ2-3; 9 bases line up with TRBD2. The CDR3 is 15 amino acids. With V trimmed by 5 bases and J by 4 bases, 7 bases remained unmatched. Germline V gene lookup returns CDR1 SEHNR and CDR2 FQNEAQ (reference sequence).

This clonotype is labeled as medium-sized. The rearrangement uses TRBV27 and TRBJ1-1, with D possibly being TRBD1 (5 bases). The CDR3 sequence is 15 residues long. V lost 3 bases and J lost 5, with 16 bases in between. The germline CDR1 and CDR2 sequences are MNHEY and SMNVEV (reference sequence). The CDR3: CASSFVRKGYTEAFF. The CDR3 DNA follows: TGTGCCAGCAGTTTCGTACGAAAGGGGTATACTGAAGCTTTCTTT.

This clonotype counts as medium-sized. The rearrangement uses TRBV11-2 and TRBJ1-2, with D possibly TRBD1 on 5 matching bases. CDR3 length: 14 residues. In germline, CDR1 is SGHAT, CDR2 FQNNGV. Trimming pared 0 bases from V and 3 bases from J, leaving 8 bases between. The DNA for the CDR3 is TGTGCCAGCAGCTTAGATTGGGGCGACTATGGCTACACCTTC. Protein: CASSLDWGDYGYTF.

This clonotype showed up just a few times. The chain's CDR3 is CASSPGVAGLGRETQYF. Here the CDR3 DNA reads TGTGCCAGCAGCCCCGGGGTAGCGGGGTTAGGAAGAGAGACCCAGTACTTC. This rearrangement joins TRBV9 to TRBJ2-5, with TRBD2 identical over 8 bases. CDR3 length: 17 residues. Trimming cost V 4 bases and J 4 bases; bases outside gene matches: 15. CDR1 and CDR2 (germline): SGDLS, YYNGEE.